The sequence of this TCR beta chain was determined in a study of radiotherapy plus CTLA-4 blockade in lung cancer (dated by TCRdb to the late 2010s). With respect to the entire study: Among enrolled patients, approximately 18% had an objective response and about 30% reached disease control.

Regarding this clone: Its cognate antigen has yet to be identified. No base-level quality is on record; no much larger clone is a single base apart.

The study at large found these results: After treatment with radiotherapy and ipilimumab, TCR clones that came from tumors expanded in the peripheral blood. The strongest predictors of response, as reported, were early dynamic changes in blood T cell clones along with a rise in serum interferon-beta after radiation.

In this study, focal radiation therapy paired with CTLA-4 blockade (ipilimumab) was tested in patients who had chemo-refractory metastatic non-small-cell lung cancer. Between the V and J ends, shortened by 6 bases and 5 bases respectively, the junction contains 11 bases. CDR1 and CDR2 (MNHNS, SASEGT) derive from the germline V gene. The CDR3 starts with the cysteine, ends with the phenylalanine, and has 13 residues. Only the CDR3 DNA is retained, 39 bases long and in frame from the first base. The library was built by means of the immunoSEQ multiplex PCR assay. TCRdb provides this immuneACCESS table in a form limited to in-frame rearrangements. Some clones are lacking; in checked studies, under half of them reflect an unresolved V gene, and why the rest are absent is not known. Counted in this sample were 95,000 to 150,000 clones; about 90% of them appeared once. 5.5% to 8% of the sample belongs to the ten largest clones.

The sequence is built from TRBV6-1 and TRBJ2-1; 6 matching bases give a weak D call of TRBD2. The sequences come from peripheral blood, collected from a patient treated with radiotherapy plus ipilimumab. The TCR originated in a human donor with non-small cell lung cancer that progressed on radiotherapy plus ipilimumab. The sequenced DNA: TGTGCCAGCAGGGAGGGACGGCACAATGAGCAGTTCTTC. The encoded protein is CASREGRHNEQFF.